The sequence of this TCR beta chain was determined in a study of beta chain features in type 1 diabetes. About this clone: The target antigen is unknown.

Study results and caveats: When VDJ junctions were examined, type 1 diabetes patients showed fewer insertions and more deletions.

Every bit of the isolated RNA underwent reverse transcription, so sequencing read expressed TCRB transcripts. Profiled with immunoSEQ multiplex PCR; TCRdb holds only in-frame clones, not every one. The sample lists 850,000 to 900,000 clones; around a sixth were seen once. Material: naive CD4+ T cells from blood. This sequence was found in a woman younger than 35 in good health.

The CDR3 sequence: CASSLRNTDTQYF. DNA for the CDR3: TGTGCCAGCAGCCTCCGAAACACAGATACGCAGTATTTT. This chain links TRBV13 with TRBJ2-3; D remains ambiguous. The germline CDR1 and CDR2 sequences are PRHDT and FYEKMQ (reference sequence). V was trimmed by 5 bases and J by 2 bases, leaving 8 bases between them. This CDR3 region has 13 residues.